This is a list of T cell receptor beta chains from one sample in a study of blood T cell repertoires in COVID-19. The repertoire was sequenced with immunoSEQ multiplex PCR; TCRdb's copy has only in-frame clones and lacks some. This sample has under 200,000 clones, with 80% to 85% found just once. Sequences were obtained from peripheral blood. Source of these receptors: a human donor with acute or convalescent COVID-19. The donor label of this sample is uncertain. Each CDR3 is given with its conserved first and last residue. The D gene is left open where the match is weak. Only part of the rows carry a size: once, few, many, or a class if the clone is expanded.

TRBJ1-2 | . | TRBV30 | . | TGTGCCTGGCGCTTACAGGGTTTGGGATCGAGAGGCTACACCTTC | CAWRLQGLGSRGYTF
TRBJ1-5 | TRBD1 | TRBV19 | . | TGTGCCAGTAGTATAGGGAGGACAGGGGGGGGTCAGCCCCAGCATTTT | CASSIGRTGGGQPQHF
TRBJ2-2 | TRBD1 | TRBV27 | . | TGTGCCAGCAGTTGGGGACAGGGCCAGACCGGGGAGCTGTTTTTT | CASSWGQGQTGELFF
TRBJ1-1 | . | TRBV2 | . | TGTGCCAGACGGCGAGGACAGATGAACACTGAAGCTTTCTTT | CARRRGQMNTEAFF
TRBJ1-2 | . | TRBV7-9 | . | TGTGCCAGCAGCTTGGGAGGGCTCGACGGAGGCTACACCTTC | CASSLGGLDGGYTF
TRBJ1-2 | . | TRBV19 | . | TGTGCCAGTAGTGCCCAGGCTAACTATGGCTACACCTTC | CASSAQANYGYTF
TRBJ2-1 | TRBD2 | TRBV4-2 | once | TGTGCCAGCAGCCAAGATTGGCGGGGGGGTGACAATGAGCAGTTCTTC | CASSQDWRGGDNEQFF
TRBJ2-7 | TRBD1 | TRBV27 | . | TGTGCCAGCAGTTTCTTCGACAGGGGAGTCTACGAGCAGTACTTC | CASSFFDRGVYEQYF
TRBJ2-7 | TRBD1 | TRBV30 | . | TGTGCCTGGGGACAGGGGTACGAGCAGTACTTC | CAWGQGYEQYF
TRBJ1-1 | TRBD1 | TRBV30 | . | TGTGCCTGGGGGGGGACAGGGCGCACTGAAGCTTTCTTT | CAWGGTGRTEAFF
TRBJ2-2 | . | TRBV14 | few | TGTGCCAGCAGCCAAGGGAGTAGGCTTACCGGGGAGCTGTTTTTT | CASSQGSRLTGELFF
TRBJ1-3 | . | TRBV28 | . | TGTGCCAGCACTCCCGGGGGTAGGGACACCATATATTTT | CASTPGGRDTIYF
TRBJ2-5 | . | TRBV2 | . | TGTGCCAGCACCCCTCTAGCGTATCAAGAGACCCAGTACTTC | CASTPLAYQETQYF
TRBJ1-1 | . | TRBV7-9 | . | TGTGCCAGCAGCCCGATACCAACTGAGCTGAACACTGAAGCTTTCTTT | CASSPIPTELNTEAFF
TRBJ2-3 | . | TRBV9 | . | TGTGCCAGCAGCGTAGAATCGAGGGATACGCAGTATTTT | CASSVESRDTQYF
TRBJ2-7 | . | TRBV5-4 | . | TGTGCCAGCAGCTTGGGACAGGCGGCCAGAGGCGAGCAGTACTTC | CASSLGQAARGEQYF
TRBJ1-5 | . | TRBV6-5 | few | TGTGCCAGCAGCACAGGGCCGTATAGCAATCAGCCCCAGCATTTT | CASSTGPYSNQPQHF
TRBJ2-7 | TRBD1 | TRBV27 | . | TGTGCCAGCAGTTTAAAAGACAGGGGCTACGAGCAGTACTTC | CASSLKDRGYEQYF
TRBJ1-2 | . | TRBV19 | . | TGTGCCAGTAGTCTTGATACAGGAGACCATGGCTACACCTTC | CASSLDTGDHGYTF
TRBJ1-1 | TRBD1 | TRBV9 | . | TGTGCCAGCAGCGTATTGCCGGACAGGGATGCTGAAGCTTTCTTT | CASSVLPDRDAEAFF
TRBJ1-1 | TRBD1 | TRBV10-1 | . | TGCGCCAGCAGGAGGGGACAGAAAGACACTGAAGCTTTCTTT | CASRRGQKDTEAFF
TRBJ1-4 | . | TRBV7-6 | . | TGTGCCAGCAGCCGGGACAATAATGAAAAACTGTTTTTT | CASSRDNNEKLFF
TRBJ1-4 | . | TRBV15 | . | TGTGCCACCAGCAGAGATCTGCAGGGTTGGGTTGTGGAAAAACTGTTTTTT | CATSRDLQGWVVEKLFF
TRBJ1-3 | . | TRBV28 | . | TGTGCCAGCAGTTTATACAGGGATATCACTGGAAACACCATATATTTT | CASSLYRDITGNTIYF
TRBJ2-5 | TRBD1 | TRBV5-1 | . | TGCGCCAGCAGCCTGACACCTTCCAGACAGGGTATGAAGGAGACCCAGTACTTC | CASSLTPSRQGMKETQYF
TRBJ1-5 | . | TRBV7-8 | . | TGTGCCAGCAGCTTCCGGACAGAGCCCAATAGCAATCAGCCCCAGCATTTT | CASSFRTEPNSNQPQHF
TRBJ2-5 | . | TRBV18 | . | TGTGCCAGCTCATTTTCAGCCGTTGTGAGGGAGACCCAGTACTTC | CASSFSAVVRETQYF
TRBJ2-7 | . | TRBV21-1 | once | TGTGCCAGCAGCAAACGATTTGGGGGGGGGCCGTGCTACGAGCAGTACTTC | CASSKRFGGGPCYEQYF
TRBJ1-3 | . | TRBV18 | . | TGTGCCAGCTCACCACCGATACTAAACACCATATATTTT | CASSPPILNTIYF
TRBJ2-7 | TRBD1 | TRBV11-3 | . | TGTGCCAGCAGCTTAGGTGGGACAGGGGGTTATCGGCAGTACTTC | CASSLGGTGGYRQYF
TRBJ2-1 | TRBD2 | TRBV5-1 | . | TGCGCCAGCAGCTTGGATAGCGGGAGTGTGAATGAGCAGTTCTTC | CASSLDSGSVNEQFF
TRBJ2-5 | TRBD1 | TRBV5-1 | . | TGCGCCAGCAGCTCCCTAGACAGGGAAGAGACCCAGTACTTC | CASSSLDREETQYF
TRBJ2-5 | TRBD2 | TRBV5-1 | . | TGCGCCAGCAGCGCGACTAGCGGGGGGGCGAAGACCCAGTACTTC | CASSATSGGAKTQYF
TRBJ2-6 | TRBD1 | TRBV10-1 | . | TGCGCCCTTAGGGGTACCCCGGGACAGTACGTCTCTGGGGCCAACGTCCTGACTTTC | CALRGTPGQYVSGANVLTF
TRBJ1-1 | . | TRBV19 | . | TGTGCCACTCAAAGGGGGGGGCCGTACACTGAAGCTTTCTTT | CATQRGGPYTEAFF
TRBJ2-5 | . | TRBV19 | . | TGTGCCAGTAGTATGGGCGGGGCGGGGGAGACCCAGTACTTC | CASSMGGAGETQYF
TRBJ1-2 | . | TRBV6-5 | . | TGTGCCAGCAGTTACTCGATAGACAGTAACTATGGCTACACCTTC | CASSYSIDSNYGYTF
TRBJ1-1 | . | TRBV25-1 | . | TGTGCCAGCAGTGAAAGTCTGGCAGTCACTGAAGCTTTCTTT | CASSESLAVTEAFF
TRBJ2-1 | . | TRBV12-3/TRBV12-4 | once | TGTGCCAGCAGCCCCCCCGGCTACAATGAGCAGTTCTTC | CASSPPGYNEQFF
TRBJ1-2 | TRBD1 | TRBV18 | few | TGTGCCAGCTCGTCGACGACCGGGACAGGGTCCAACTATGGCTACACCTTC | CASSSTTGTGSNYGYTF
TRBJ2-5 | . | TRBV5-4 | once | TGTGCCAGCAGCTTGGGGGCAGTACAAGAGACCCAGTACTTC | CASSLGAVQETQYF
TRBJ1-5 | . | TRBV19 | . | TGTGCCAGTAGTATGTACAGGGACAATCAGCCCCAGCATTTT | CASSMYRDNQPQHF